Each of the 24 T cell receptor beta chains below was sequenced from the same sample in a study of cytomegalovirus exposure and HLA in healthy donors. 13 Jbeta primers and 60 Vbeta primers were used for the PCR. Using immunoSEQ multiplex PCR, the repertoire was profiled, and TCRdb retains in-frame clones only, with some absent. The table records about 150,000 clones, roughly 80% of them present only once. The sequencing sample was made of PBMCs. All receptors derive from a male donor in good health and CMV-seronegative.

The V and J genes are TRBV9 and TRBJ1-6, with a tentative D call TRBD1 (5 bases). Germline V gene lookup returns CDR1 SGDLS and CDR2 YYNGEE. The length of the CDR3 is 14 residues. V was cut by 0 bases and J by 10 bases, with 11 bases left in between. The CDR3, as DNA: TGTGCCAGCAGCGTAGGGGGTACAGGATCACCCCTCCACTTT. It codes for CASSVGGTGSPLHF.

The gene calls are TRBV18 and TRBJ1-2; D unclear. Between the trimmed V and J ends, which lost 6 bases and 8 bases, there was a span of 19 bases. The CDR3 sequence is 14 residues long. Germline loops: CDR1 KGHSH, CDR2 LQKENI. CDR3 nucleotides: TGTGCCAGCTCTCCCGACTCCGTCGGTGGCGGCTACACCTTC. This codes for CASSPDSVGGGYTF.

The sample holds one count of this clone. CDR3 residues: CASSLDTNYGYTF. DNA for the CDR3: TGTGCCAGCAGCTTAGACACTAACTATGGCTACACCTTC. The gene calls are TRBV7-9 and TRBJ1-2; no definite D call. V shed 1 base and J shed 0 bases, with 3 bases lying between them. CDR3 length: 13 amino acids. Germline assignment: CDR1 SEHNR and CDR2 FQNEAQ (reference sequence).

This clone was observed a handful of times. The CDR3 DNA follows: TGTGCCAGCAGTTTATCGGAAGACAGGTCAGGCATGAACACTGAAGCTTTCTTT. This translates into CASSLSEDRSGMNTEAFF. The J gene is TRBJ1-1, the V gene TRBV27; tentative D call: TRBD1 (6 bases). From germline, CDR1 is MNHEY and CDR2 SMNVEV (reference sequence). CDR3 length: 18 residues. The germline V and J ends were trimmed by 0 bases and 0 bases, with 17 bases remaining between them.

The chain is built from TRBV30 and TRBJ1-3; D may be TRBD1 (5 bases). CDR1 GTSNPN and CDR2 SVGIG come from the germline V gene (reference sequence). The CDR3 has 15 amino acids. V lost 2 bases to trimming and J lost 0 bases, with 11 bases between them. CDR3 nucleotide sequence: TGTGCCTGGAGTCGGGGGACGGGCTCTGGAAACACCATATATTTT. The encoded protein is CAWSRGTGSGNTIYF. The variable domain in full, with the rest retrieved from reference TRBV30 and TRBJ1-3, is SQTIHQWPATLVQPVGSPLSLECTVEGTSNPNLYWYRQAAGRGLQLLFYSVGIGQISSEVPQNLSASRPQDRQFILSSKKLLLSDSGFYLCAWSRGTGSGNTIYFGEGSWLTVV.

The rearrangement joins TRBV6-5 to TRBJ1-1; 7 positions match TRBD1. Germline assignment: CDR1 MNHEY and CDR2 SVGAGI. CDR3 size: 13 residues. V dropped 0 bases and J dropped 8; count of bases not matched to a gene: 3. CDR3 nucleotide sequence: TGTGCCAGCAGTTACTCTAGGGGGCGAGAAGCTTTCTTT. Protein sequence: CASSYSRGREAFF.

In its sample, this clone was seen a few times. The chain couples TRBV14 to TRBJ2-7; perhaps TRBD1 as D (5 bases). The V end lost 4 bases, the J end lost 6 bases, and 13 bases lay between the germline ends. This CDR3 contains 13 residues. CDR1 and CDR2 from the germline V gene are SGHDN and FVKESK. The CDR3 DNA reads TGTGCCAGCAGCCTTCTTTCAGGGATCGAGCAGTACTTC. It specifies CASSLLSGIEQYF.

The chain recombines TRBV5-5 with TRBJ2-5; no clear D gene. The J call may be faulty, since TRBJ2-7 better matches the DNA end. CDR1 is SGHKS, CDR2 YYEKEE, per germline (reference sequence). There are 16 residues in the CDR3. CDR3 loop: CASSLGEWSMFNEQYF. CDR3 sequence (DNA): TGTGCCAGCAGCTTGGGTGAGTGGTCGATGTTCAACGAGCAGTACTTC.

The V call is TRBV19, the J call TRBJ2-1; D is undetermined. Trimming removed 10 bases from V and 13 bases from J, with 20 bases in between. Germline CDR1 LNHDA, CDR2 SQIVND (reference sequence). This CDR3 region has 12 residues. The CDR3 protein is CATVNRLSLQFF. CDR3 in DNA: TGTGCCACCGTGAACCGACTGTCCCTCCAGTTCTTC.

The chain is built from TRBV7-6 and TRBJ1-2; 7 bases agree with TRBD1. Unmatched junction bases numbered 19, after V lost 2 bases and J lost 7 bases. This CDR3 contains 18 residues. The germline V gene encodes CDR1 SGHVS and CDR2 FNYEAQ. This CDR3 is CASSLNAPNRDRPPGYTF. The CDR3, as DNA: TGTGCCAGCAGCTTAAACGCTCCAAACCGGGACAGACCACCTGGCTACACCTTC.

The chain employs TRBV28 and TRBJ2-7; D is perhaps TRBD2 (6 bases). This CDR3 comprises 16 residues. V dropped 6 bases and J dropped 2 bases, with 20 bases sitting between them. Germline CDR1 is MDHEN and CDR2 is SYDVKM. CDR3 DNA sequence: TGTGCCAGCAGAACCGCCCCATGGGGACTGCCCTACGAGCAGTACTTC. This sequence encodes CASRTAPWGLPYEQYF. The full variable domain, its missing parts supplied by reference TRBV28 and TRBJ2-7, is DVKVTQSSRYLVKRTGEKVFLECVQDMDHENMFWYRQDPGLGLRLIYFSYDVKMKEKGDIPEGYSVSREKKERFSLILESASTNQTSMYLCASRTAPWGLPYEQYFGPGTRLTVT.

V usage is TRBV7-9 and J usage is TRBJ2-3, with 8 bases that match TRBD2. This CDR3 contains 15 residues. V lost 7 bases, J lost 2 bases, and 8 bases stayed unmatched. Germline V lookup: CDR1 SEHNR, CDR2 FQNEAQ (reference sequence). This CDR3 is CASIPGGALTDTQYF. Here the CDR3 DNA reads TGTGCCAGCATCCCCGGGGGGGCCCTCACAGATACGCAGTATTTT. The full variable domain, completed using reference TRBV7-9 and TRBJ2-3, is DTGVSQNPRHKITKRGQNVTFRCDPISEHNRLYWYRQTLGQGPEFLTYFQNEAQLEKSRLLSDRFSAERPKGSFSTLEIQRTEQGDSAMYLCASIPGGALTDTQYFGPGTRLTVL.

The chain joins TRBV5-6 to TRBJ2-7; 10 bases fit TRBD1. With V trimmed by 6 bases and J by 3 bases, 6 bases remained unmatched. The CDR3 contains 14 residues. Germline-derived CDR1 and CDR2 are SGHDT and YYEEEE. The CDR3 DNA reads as TGTGCCAGCACCGAGACAGGGGGCAACTACGAGCAGTACTTC. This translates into CASTETGGNYEQYF.

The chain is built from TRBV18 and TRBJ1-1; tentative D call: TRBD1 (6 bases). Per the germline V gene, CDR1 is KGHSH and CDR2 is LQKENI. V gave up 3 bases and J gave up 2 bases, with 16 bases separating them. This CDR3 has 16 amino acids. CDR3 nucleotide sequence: TGTGCCAGCTCACCTACCTGGAGGGGGGGAAACACTGAAGCTTTCTTT. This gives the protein CASSPTWRGGNTEAFF.

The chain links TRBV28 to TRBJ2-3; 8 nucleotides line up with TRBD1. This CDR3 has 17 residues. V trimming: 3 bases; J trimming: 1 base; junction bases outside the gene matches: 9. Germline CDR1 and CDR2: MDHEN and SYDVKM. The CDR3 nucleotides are TGTGCCAGCAGTTTCCAGGGGGCAGGGTTTGGCACAGATACGCAGTATTTT. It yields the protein CASSFQGAGFGTDTQYF.

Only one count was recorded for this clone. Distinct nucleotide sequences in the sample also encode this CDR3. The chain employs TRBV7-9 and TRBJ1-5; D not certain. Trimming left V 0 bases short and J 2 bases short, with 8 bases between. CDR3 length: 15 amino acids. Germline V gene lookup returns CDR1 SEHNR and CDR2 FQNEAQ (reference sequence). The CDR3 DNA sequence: TGTGCCAGCAGCTTAGCAGGCGGTCGCAATCAGCCCCAGCATTTT. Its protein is CASSLAGGRNQPQHF.

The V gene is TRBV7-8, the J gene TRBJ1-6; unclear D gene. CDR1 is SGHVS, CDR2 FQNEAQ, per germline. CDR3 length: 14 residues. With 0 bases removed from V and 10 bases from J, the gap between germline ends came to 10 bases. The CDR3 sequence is CASSLAGRNSPLHF. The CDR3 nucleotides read TGTGCCAGCAGCTTAGCGGGGAGGAACTCACCCCTCCACTTT.

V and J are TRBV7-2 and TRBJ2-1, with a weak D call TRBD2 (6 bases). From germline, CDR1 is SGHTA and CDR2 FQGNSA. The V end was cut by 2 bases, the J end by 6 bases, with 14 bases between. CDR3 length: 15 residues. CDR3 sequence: CASSLSEGGPNEQFF. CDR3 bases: TGTGCCAGCAGCTTATCGGAGGGAGGACCCAATGAGCAGTTCTTC.

CDR3 nucleotide sequence: TGCGCCAGCAGCTCAGGACTAGCGTACGAGCAGTACTTC. Translating it yields CASSSGLAYEQYF. The J gene is TRBJ2-7, the V gene TRBV5-1; 9 bases agree with TRBD2. CDR1 SGHRS and CDR2 YFSETQ come from the germline V gene. The ends lost 3 bases at V and 4 bases at J; junction bases unmatched: 2. This CDR3 is 13 amino acids long.

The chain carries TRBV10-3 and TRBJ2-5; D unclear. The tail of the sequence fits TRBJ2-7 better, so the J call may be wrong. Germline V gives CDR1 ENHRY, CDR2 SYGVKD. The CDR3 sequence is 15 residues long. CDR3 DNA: TGTGCCATCAGTGAGTCCGGCGGCTTCTCCTACGAGCAGTACTTC. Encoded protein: CAISESGGFSYEQYF.

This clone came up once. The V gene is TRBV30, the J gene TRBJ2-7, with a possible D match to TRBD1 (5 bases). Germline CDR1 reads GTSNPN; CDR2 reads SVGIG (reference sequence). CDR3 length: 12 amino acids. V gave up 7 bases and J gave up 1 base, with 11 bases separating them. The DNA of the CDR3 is TGTGCCTTTGAAGACAGTTCCTACGAGCAGTACTTC. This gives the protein CAFEDSSYEQYF.

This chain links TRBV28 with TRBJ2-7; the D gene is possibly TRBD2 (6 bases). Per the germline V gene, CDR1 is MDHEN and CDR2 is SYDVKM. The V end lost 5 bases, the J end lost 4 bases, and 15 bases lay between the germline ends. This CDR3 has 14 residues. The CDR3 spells CASSGVSGRYEQYF. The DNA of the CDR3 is TGTGCCAGCAGTGGGGTGAGTGGGAGGTACGAGCAGTACTTC.

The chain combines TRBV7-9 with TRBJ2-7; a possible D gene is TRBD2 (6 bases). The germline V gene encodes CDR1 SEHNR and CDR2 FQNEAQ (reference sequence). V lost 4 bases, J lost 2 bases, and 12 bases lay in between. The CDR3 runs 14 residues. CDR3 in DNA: TGTGCCAGCAGCTCCACTAGCACCCCCTACGAGCAGTACTTC. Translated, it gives CASSSTSTPYEQYF.

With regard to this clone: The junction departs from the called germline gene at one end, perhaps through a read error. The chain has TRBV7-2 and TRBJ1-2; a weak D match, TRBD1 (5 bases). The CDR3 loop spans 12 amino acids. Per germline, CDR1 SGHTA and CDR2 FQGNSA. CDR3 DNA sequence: TGTGCCAGCAGCTTAGAGAGACAGTCTAAACTCTTC. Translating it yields CASSLERQSKLF.